Shown below are 16 T cell receptor beta chains from a single sample sequenced in a study of OX40 agonist ivuxolimab in advanced cancers. Repertoires were generated with immunoSEQ multiplex PCR, while TCRdb's copy carries only in-frame clones and drops some. The sample records tens of thousands of clones, approximately 81% being singletons. The sample consisted of CD4+ or CD8+ T cells sorted from blood, taken in a trial of the OX40 agonist ivuxolimab. The receptors shown here come from an adult with an advanced solid tumor such as melanoma, head and neck, liver or kidney cancer.

J is TRBJ2-7 and V is TRBV11-2; 9 bases are a match to TRBD1. The germline V gene has CDR1 SGHAT and CDR2 FQNNGV. This CDR3 contains 13 residues. The V gene end was trimmed by 5 bases and the J gene end by 5 bases; junction bases not matched to a gene: 4. CDR3 protein: CASSIGQGNEQYF. In DNA form, the CDR3 reads TGTGCCAGCAGCATCGGACAGGGGAACGAGCAGTACTTC.

This rearrangement joins TRBV2 to TRBJ1-6; 10 bases fit TRBD1. In germline, CDR1 is SNHLY, CDR2 FYNNEI. This CDR3 is 15 amino acids long. Trimming at V came to 7 bases and at J to 9 bases, leaving 9 bases not matched to a gene. The CDR3 is CASNRDRGASSPLHF. The CDR3 nucleotides read TGTGCCAGCAACCGGGACAGGGGCGCTAGTTCACCCCTCCACTTT.

The rearrangement uses TRBV4-1 and TRBJ1-5; D call uncertain. The CDR3 totals 13 residues. V shed 1 base and J shed 7 bases, with 8 bases lying between them. Looked up from germline, CDR1 is MGHRA and CDR2 is YSYEKL. The CDR3 bases are TGCGCCAGCAGCCAAGGGGAACGACAGCCCCAGCATTTT. This translates into CASSQGERQPQHF.

V gene TRBV28 combines with J gene TRBJ2-2; 8 bases align to TRBD1. V lost 6 bases and J lost 1; bases outside the gene matches: 1. CDR3 length: 14 residues. The germline CDR1 and CDR2 sequences are MDHEN and SYDVKM. CDR3 DNA sequence: TGTGCCAGCAGAGGACAGGGGAACACCGGGGAGCTGTTTTTT. Translated, it gives CASRGQGNTGELFF.

The chain carries TRBV21-1 and TRBJ1-2; no check of the table's D call, TRBD1, against the DNA was made. TRBV21-1 counts as a pseudogene. There are 16 residues in the CDR3. CDR3 protein: CASSKRQGMVLNGYTF. The CDR3 bases are TGTGCCAGCAGCAAGCGACAGGGAATGGTTCTGAATGGCTACACCTTC.

This clone has only one observation. The V and J genes are TRBV7-2 and TRBJ1-4; 10 bases are a match to TRBD1. From germline, CDR1 is SGHTA and CDR2 FQGNSA. With 5 bases clipped from V and 6 bases from J, the junction kept 3 bases outside the gene matches. The CDR3 spans 14 residues. CDR3 residues: CASSQDRGHEKLFF. The CDR3 DNA sequence: TGTGCCAGCAGCCAAGACAGGGGGCATGAAAAACTGTTTTTT.

The chain has TRBV5-6 and TRBJ2-2; D possibly matches TRBD1 or TRBD2 (5 bases each). The CDR3 has 16 residues. Germline CDR1 reads SGHDT; CDR2 reads YYEEEE. The V end was cut by 3 bases, the J end by 4 bases, with 16 bases between. The CDR3 DNA sequence: TGTGCCAGCAGCTCCCCTCTCCGGGACCCCACCGGGGAGCTGTTTTTT. Translated, it gives CASSSPLRDPTGELFF.

The CDR3 sequence: CASSPLLAFQETQYF. In DNA form, the CDR3 reads TGTGCCAGCAGCCCCCTACTAGCGTTCCAAGAGACCCAGTACTTC. This sequence joins TRBV7-6 and TRBJ2-5; 7 positions match TRBD2. Unmatched junction bases numbered 7, after V lost 5 bases and J lost 1 base. There are 15 residues in the CDR3. In germline, CDR1 is SGHVS, CDR2 FNYEAQ.

The J gene is TRBJ1-1, the V gene TRBV9; D remains unclear. CDR3 length: 14 residues. V lost 2 bases to trimming and J lost 1 base, with 9 bases between them. Germline V gives CDR1 SGDLS, CDR2 YYNGEE. CDR3 loop: CASSVEPANTEAFF. CDR3 coding DNA: TGTGCCAGCAGCGTGGAACCGGCGAACACTGAAGCTTTCTTT.

This chain uses TRBV4-1 with TRBJ2-2; D could derive from TRBD1 or TRBD2 (5 bases each). The CDR3 runs to 16 residues. Trimming cost V 4 bases and J 2 bases, with 14 bases left between them. CDR1 MGHRA and CDR2 YSYEKL come from the germline V gene. The CDR3 here is CASSPPGRGNTGELFF. CDR3 sequence (DNA): TGCGCCAGCAGCCCCCCCGGACGGGGCAACACCGGGGAGCTGTTTTTT.

The gene calls are TRBV11-1 and TRBJ1-1, with D hard to call. With 0 bases removed from V and 7 bases from J, the gap between germline ends came to 12 bases. Looked up from germline, CDR1 is SGHAT and CDR2 is FQDESV (reference sequence). CDR3 length equals 14 residues. For the CDR3, the DNA is TGTGCCAGCAGCTTAGCATTGGGAGACCATGAAGCTTTCTTT. Encoded protein: CASSLALGDHEAFF.

The chain has TRBV28 and TRBJ2-7; 9 nucleotides agree with TRBD2. V lost 7 bases to trimming and J lost 5 bases; unmatched junction nucleotides: 9. Germline V CDR1 and CDR2: MDHEN, SYDVKM. This CDR3 contains 14 residues. In nucleotides, the CDR3 is TGTGCCAGCACCCGGGGGGTAGCGGGAGACGAGCAGTACTTC. Translation: CASTRGVAGDEQYF.

The V call is TRBV11-2, the J call TRBJ2-3; 14 nucleotides align to TRBD2. The V and J ends lost 5 bases and 2 bases, in that order; junction bases with no gene match: 6. Germline-derived CDR1 and CDR2 are SGHAT and FQNNGV. The CDR3 is 17 amino acids. The CDR3: CASSISGLAGVTDTQYF. CDR3 nucleotide sequence: TGTGCCAGCAGCATTTCGGGACTAGCGGGGGTCACAGATACGCAGTATTTT.

This clone was counted only a few times. V usage is TRBV5-5 and J usage is TRBJ1-5, with D perhaps matching TRBD1 (6 bases). V dropped 3 bases and J dropped 0 bases, with 13 bases sitting between them. CDR1 is SGHKS, CDR2 YYEKEE, per germline (reference sequence). This CDR3 spans 16 amino acids. In DNA, the CDR3 is TGTGCCAGCAGCTACAGGGTCTCCCATAGCAATCAGCCCCAGCATTTT. It codes for CASSYRVSHSNQPQHF.

This clone was counted a few times. As DNA, the CDR3 is TGCGCCAGCAGCTTGGAGCTAGCGGGAGGATGGGGTGAGCAGTTCTTC. Residues: CASSLELAGGWGEQFF. The chain uses TRBV5-1 and TRBJ2-1; 11 nucleotides agree with TRBD2. Looked up from germline, CDR1 is SGHRS and CDR2 is YFSETQ. J was trimmed by 9 bases and V by 0 bases; bases with no gene match: 8. The CDR3 covers 16 residues. The variable domain in full, with the rest retrieved from reference TRBV5-1 and TRBJ2-1, is KAGVTQTPRYLIKTRGQQVTLSCSPISGHRSVSWYQQTPGQGLQFLFEYFSETQRNKGNFPGRFSGRQFSNSRSEMNVSTLELGDSALYLCASSLELAGGWGEQFFGPGTRLTVL.

The genes are TRBV5-6 and TRBJ2-1; D is ambiguous. V lost 0 bases and J 8 bases, leaving 15 bases between the germline ends. Germline loops: CDR1 SGHDT, CDR2 YYEEEE. The CDR3 loop spans 15 amino acids. CDR3 in amino acids: CASSLGVWGMDEQFF. DNA for the CDR3: TGTGCCAGCAGCTTGGGAGTATGGGGTATGGATGAGCAGTTCTTC. The full variable domain, completed using reference TRBV5-6 and TRBJ2-1, is DAGVTQSPTHLIKTRGQQVTLRCSPKSGHDTVSWYQQALGQGPQFIFQYYEEEERQRGNFPDRFSGHQFPNYSSELNVNALLLGDSALYLCASSLGVWGMDEQFFGPGTRLTVL.